This T cell receptor beta chain was sequenced for a study of blood T cell repertoires in COVID-19. On the study more broadly: Samples came from the United States, Italy and Spain, spanning acute and convalescent COVID-19. T cells, B-cell-depleted T cells, or PBMCs supplied cDNA or gDNA.

How the authors handled the data: Reference gene primer amplification yielded estimated nucleated cell counts. Clones were sequenced by immunoSEQ multiplex PCR, and TCRdb holds only the in-frame ones, with some missing. The DNA was the basis for D and trimming; V, J and clone size are from that table. Of just under 350,000 clones detected, 85% to 90% appear once; the ten largest clones hold about 6.3%. The CDR3 runs to 14 residues. CDR1 is MNHEY and CDR2 is SVGAGI in the germline V gene. J was trimmed by 4 bases and V by 6 bases; bases with no gene match: 7. Enrollment of patients from Seattle took place during active infection, with longitudinal follow-up.

J is TRBJ2-3 and V is TRBV6-5; 7 bases match TRBD1. The sequence was collected from a woman between 45 and 60 years old with COVID-19, enrolled during active disease. The sequenced sample was peripheral blood. The CDR3 coding sequence is TGTGCCAGCAGCATCGGGACAGTTGCAGATACGCAGTATTTT. This gives the protein CASSIGTVADTQYF.